The 10 T cell receptor beta chains listed next were all sequenced from one sample in a study of identical twins' blood T cells. In TCRdb, the 5' RACE reads were re-called with MiXCR into one record per CDR3 protein. This table holds 350,000 to 450,000 distinct CDR3 sequences, over 25% found once. Specimen: PBMCs. The receptors were sampled from a woman between 18 and 50 years old in good health.

This chain joins TRBV27 and TRBJ1-2, with 8 bases fitting TRBD1. Per the germline V gene, CDR1 is MNHEY and CDR2 is SMNVEV (reference sequence). The CDR3 runs 13 residues. V lost 3 bases to trimming and J lost 6 bases; unmatched junction nucleotides: 3. Here the CDR3 reads CASSFPGGNGYTF. CDR3 coding DNA: TGTGCCAGCAGTTTCCCAGGGGGCAATGGCTACACCTTC.

There are a few counts of this clonotype. The V and J genes are TRBV29-1 and TRBJ1-1; 8 bases line up with TRBD1. The ends lost 7 bases at V and 1 base at J; junction bases unmatched: 5. Germline V gives CDR1 SQVTM, CDR2 ANQGSEA. The CDR3 runs to 13 residues. CDR3 bases: TGCAGCGCCACAGGGGGTTGGAACACTGAAGCTTTCTTT. Amino acid sequence: CSATGGWNTEAFF.

This chain joins TRBV7-2 and TRBJ2-1, with D hard to call. The CDR3 consists of 12 residues. The V end lost 1 base, the J end lost 9 bases, and 7 bases lay between the germline ends. Germline lookup yields CDR1 SGHTA and CDR2 FQGNSA. This CDR3 reads CASSLVSLEQFF. CDR3 bases: TGTGCCAGCAGCTTAGTGTCACTTGAGCAGTTCTTC.

This clonotype was observed a handful of times. The genes are TRBV6-2 or TRBV6-3 and TRBJ2-1; D is uncertain. V lost 10 bases to trimming and J lost 3 bases, with 16 bases between them. Looked up from germline, CDR1 is MNHEY and CDR2 is SVGEGT. The CDR3 runs to 14 residues. The CDR3 region has the DNA TGTGCCACTACTTCGAGGTCGGTCTACAATGAGCAGTTCTTC. Protein product: CATTSRSVYNEQFF.

This clonotype was seen more than once but under ten times. The genes are TRBV11-3 and TRBJ1-1; D is possibly TRBD1 (6 bases). This CDR3 spans 16 amino acids. Looked up from germline, CDR1 is SGHNT and CDR2 is YENEEA. V was pared by 5 bases and J by 0 bases, with 16 bases between. The CDR3 loop is CASSPTLRDMNTEAFF. The DNA of the CDR3 is TGTGCCAGCAGCCCTACCCTACGGGACATGAACACTGAAGCTTTCTTT. The variable domain in full, with the rest retrieved from reference TRBV11-3 and TRBJ1-1, is EAGVVQSPRYKIIEKKQPVAFWCNPISGHNTLYWYLQNLGQGPELLIRYENEEAVDDSQLPKDRFSAERLKGVDSTLKIQPAELGDSAVYLCASSPTLRDMNTEAFFGQGTRLTVV.

The gene calls are TRBV25-1 and TRBJ1-6; D not certain. This CDR3 has 13 amino acids. V was shortened by 11 bases and J by 8 bases, with 16 bases between the two germline ends. Germline V CDR1 and CDR2: MGHDK, SYGVNS. The CDR3 region has the DNA TGTGCCTTAAAGTGTCACGCGGATTCACCCCTCCACTTT. Translation: CALKCHADSPLHF.

This clonotype was counted ten times or more. This sequence joins TRBV9 and TRBJ2-7, with 7 bases aligning to TRBD1. V lost 7 bases and J lost 5; bases outside the gene matches: 12. The germline V gene encodes CDR1 SGDLS and CDR2 YYNGEE. The CDR3 contains 14 residues. CDR3 amino acids: CASAVGQEFNEQYF. The CDR3 DNA reads as TGTGCCAGCGCCGTTGGACAGGAATTTAACGAGCAGTACTTC. Full variable domain (missing parts from reference TRBV9 and TRBJ2-7): DSGVTQTPKHLITATGQRVTLRCSPRSGDLSVYWYQQSLDQGLQFLIQYYNGEERAKGNILERFSAQQFPDLHSELNLSSLELGDSALYFCASAVGQEFNEQYFGPGTRLTVT.

This clonotype has a count of ten or more. The chain carries TRBV20-1 and TRBJ2-1; 14 bases fit TRBD2. V lost 8 bases and J lost 14; bases outside the gene matches: 14. CDR3 length: 14 amino acids. Germline loops: CDR1 DFQATT, CDR2 SNEGSKA (reference sequence). The CDR3 spells CSLGPGLAGELKFF. The CDR3, as DNA: TGCAGTTTAGGACCGGGACTAGCGGGAGAATTGAAGTTCTTC.

V usage is TRBV6-5 and J usage is TRBJ2-2; D remains ambiguous. Trimming left V 0 bases short and J 6 bases short, with 5 bases between. There are 13 residues in the CDR3. The V gene's germline CDR1 is MNHEY and CDR2 SVGAGI. This CDR3 reads CASSYSNSGELFF. The CDR3 coding sequence is TGTGCCAGCAGTTACTCAAATTCCGGGGAGCTGTTTTTT.

This chain joins TRBV6-1 and TRBJ1-1, with 10 positions matching TRBD1. Germline CDR1 reads MNHNS; CDR2 reads SASEGT. Trimming at V came to 10 bases and at J to 5 bases, leaving 7 bases not matched to a gene. This CDR3 is built from 13 residues. CDR3 sequence (DNA): TGTGCCACCGTCCCGGGACAGGGGACTGAAGCTTTCTTT. This encodes CATVPGQGTEAFF.